This T cell receptor beta chain was sequenced in a study of stem cell transplantation in POMP-related autoinflammatory disease. Only in-frame clones appear in the TCRdb table, and some are missing; sequencing was by immunoSEQ multiplex PCR. The data show some 68,000 clones, with roughly 93% seen just once and about 0.66% held by the top ten. PRAID featured prominent immunodeficiency. CDR3 length: 18 residues. V was cut by 0 bases and J by 2 bases, with 17 bases left in between. Germline V CDR1 and CDR2: LNHNV, YYDKDF (reference sequence). The chain couples TRBV15 to TRBJ2-1; tentatively, D is TRBD2 (6 bases). Material: CD4+ T cells from PBMCs, obtained after stem cell transplantation. This TCR came from a human patient with POMP-related autoinflammation and immune dysregulation (PRAID). Some T cells may be the graft donor's. This CDR3 is CATSRDLLAFDPYNEQFF. CDR3 in DNA: TGTGCCACCAGCAGAGATCTGCTAGCGTTTGATCCCTACAATGAGCAGTTCTTC. Complete variable domain (other parts from reference TRBV15 and TRBJ2-1): DAMVIQNPRYQVTQFGKPVTLSCSQTLNHNVMYWYQQKSSQAPKLLFHYYDKDFNNEADTPDNFQSRRPNTSFCFLDIRSPGLGDTAMYLCATSRDLLAFDPYNEQFFGPGTRLTVL.